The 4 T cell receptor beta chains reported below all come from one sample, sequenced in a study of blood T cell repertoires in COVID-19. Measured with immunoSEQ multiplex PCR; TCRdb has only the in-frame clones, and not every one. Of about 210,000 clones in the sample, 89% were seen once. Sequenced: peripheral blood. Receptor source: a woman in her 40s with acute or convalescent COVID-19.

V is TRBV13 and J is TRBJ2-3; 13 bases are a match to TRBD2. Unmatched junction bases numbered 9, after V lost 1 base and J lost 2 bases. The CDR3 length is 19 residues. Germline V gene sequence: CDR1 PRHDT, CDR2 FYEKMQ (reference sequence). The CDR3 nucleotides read TGTGCCAGCAGCTTAGCCGTAGCCGGGACTAGCGGGGACACAGATACGCAGTATTTT. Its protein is CASSLAVAGTSGDTDTQYF.

The CDR3 spells CATSPGGV. The CDR3 nucleotides are TGCGCCACCTCCCCCGGGGGCGTC. The rearrangement joins TRBV10-1 to TRBJ2-7; TRBD2 might be the D (6 bases). Germline V lookup: CDR1 WNHNN, CDR2 SYGVQD (reference sequence). The CDR3 extends over 8 amino acids.

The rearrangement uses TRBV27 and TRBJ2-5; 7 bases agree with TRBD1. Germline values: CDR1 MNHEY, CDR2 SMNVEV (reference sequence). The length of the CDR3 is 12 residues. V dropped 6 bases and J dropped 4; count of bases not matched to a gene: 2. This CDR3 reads CASRTGLETQYF. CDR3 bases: TGTGCCAGCAGGACAGGGTTAGAGACCCAGTACTTC.

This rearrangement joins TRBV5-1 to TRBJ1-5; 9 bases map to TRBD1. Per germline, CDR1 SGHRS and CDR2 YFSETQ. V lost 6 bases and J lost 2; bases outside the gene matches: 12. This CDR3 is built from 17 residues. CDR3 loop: CASIWDREVRGNQPQHF. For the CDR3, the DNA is TGCGCCAGCATCTGGGACAGGGAGGTCCGGGGCAATCAGCCCCAGCATTTT.